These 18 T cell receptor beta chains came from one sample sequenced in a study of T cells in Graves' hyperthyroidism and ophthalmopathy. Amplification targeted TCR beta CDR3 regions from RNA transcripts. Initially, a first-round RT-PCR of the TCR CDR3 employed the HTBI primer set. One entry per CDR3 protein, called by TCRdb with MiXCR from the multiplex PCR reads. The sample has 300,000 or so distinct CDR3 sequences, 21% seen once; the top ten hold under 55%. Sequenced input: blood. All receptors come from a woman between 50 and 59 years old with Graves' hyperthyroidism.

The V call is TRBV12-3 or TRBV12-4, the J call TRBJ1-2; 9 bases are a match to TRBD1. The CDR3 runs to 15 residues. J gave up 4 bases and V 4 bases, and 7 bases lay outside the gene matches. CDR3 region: CASSSEDRGGYGYTF. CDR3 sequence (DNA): TGTGCCAGCAGTTCAGAGGACAGGGGTGGCTATGGCTACACCTTC.

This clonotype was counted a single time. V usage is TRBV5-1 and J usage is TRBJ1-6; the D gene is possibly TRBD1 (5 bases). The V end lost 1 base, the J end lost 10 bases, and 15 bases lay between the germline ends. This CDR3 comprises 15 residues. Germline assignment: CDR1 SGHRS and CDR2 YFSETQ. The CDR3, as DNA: TGCGCCAGCAGCTTGATGACAGCCGGGAAATCACCCCTCCACTTT. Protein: CASSLMTAGKSPLHF.

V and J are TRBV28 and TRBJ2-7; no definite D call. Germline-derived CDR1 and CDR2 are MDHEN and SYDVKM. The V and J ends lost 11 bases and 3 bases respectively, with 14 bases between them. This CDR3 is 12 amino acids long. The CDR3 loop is CASRGDYYEQYF. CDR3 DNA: TGTGCCTCCCGTGGGGATTACTACGAGCAGTACTTC.

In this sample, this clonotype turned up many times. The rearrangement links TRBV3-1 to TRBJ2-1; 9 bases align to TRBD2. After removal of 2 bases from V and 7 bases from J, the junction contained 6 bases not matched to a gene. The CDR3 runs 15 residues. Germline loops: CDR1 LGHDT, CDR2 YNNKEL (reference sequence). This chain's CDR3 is CASSQMRGGRNEQFF. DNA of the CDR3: TGTGCCAGCAGCCAAATGCGGGGGGGCCGGAATGAGCAGTTCTTC.

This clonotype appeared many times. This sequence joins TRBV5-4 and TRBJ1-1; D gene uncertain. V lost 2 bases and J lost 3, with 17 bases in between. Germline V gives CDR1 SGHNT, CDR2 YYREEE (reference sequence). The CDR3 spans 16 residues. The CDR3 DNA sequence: TGTGCCAGCAGCTTCGGAGAGGGAGGTTTTTACACTGAAGCTTTCTTT. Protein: CASSFGEGGFYTEAFF. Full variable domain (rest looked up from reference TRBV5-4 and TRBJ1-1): ETGVTQSPTHLIKTRGQQVTLRCSSQSGHNTVSWYQQALGQGPQFIFQYYREEENGRGNFPPRFSGLQFPNYSSELNVNALELDDSALYLCASSFGEGGFYTEAFFGQGTRLTVV.

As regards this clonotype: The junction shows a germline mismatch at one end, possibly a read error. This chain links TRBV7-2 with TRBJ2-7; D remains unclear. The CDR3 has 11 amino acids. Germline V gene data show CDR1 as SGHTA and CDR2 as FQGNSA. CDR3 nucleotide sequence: TGTGCCGGCAGCTTGGCCTACGAGCAGTACTTC. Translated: CAGSLAYEQYF.

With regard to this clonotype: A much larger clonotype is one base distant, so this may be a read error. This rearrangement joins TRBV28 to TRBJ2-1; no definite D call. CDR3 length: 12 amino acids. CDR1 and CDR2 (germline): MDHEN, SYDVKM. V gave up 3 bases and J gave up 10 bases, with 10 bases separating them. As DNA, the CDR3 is TGTGCCAGCAGTTTCCCAAGAAGCGAGCAGTTCTTC. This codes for CASSFPRSEQFF. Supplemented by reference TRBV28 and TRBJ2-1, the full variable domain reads DVKVTQSSRYLVKRTGEKVFLECVQDMDHENMFWYRQDPGLGLRLIYFSYDVKMKEKGDIPEGYSVSREKKERFSLILESASTNQTSMYLCASSFPRSEQFFGPGTRLTVL.

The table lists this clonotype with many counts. The CDR3 region is CASSLGQEAFEAFF. CDR3 coding DNA: TGTGCCAGCAGCTTGGGACAGGAGGCTTTTGAAGCTTTCTTT. The V call is TRBV5-5, the J call TRBJ1-1, with TRBD1 as a possible D gene (6 bases). The CDR3 runs to 14 residues. Per the germline V gene, CDR1 is SGHKS and CDR2 is YYEKEE (reference sequence). The ends were cut back, 0 bases at V and 7 bases at J, with 13 bases in the middle.

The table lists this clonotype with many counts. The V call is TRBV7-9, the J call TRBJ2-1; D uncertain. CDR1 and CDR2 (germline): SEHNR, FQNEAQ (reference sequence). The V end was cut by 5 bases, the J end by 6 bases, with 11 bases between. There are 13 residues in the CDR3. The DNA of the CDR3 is TGTGCCAGCAGCCCGGGCAGGCCCAATGAGCAGTTCTTC. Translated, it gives CASSPGRPNEQFF.

CDR3 region: CASDSGSGTGELFF. Written as DNA, the CDR3 is TGTGCCAGCGATAGCGGGAGTGGCACCGGGGAGCTGTTTTTT. The rearrangement links TRBV12-3 or TRBV12-4 to TRBJ2-2; 9 bases are a match to TRBD2. The CDR3 contains 14 residues. V trimming: 8 bases; J trimming: 4 bases; junction bases outside the gene matches: 5.

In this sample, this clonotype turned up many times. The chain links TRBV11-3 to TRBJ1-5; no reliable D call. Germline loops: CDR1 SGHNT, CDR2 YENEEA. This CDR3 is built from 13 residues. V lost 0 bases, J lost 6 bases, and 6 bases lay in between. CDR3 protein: CASSLDMGQPQHF. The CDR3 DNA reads TGTGCCAGCAGCTTAGATATGGGTCAGCCCCAGCATTTT.

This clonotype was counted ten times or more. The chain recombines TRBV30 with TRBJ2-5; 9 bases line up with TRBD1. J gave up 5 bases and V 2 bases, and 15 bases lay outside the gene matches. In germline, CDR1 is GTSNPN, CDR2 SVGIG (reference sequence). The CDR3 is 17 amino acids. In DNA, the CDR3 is TGTGCCTGGAGTCGGCGGCGGAGGACAGGGGTGTGGGAGACCCAGTACTTC. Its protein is CAWSRRRRTGVWETQYF.

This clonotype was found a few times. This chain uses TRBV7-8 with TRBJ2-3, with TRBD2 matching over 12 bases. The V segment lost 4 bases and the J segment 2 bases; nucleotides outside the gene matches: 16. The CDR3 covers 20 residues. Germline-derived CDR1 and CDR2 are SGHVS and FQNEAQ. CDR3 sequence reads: CASSSPTSGSTRKNTDTQYF. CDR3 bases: TGTGCCAGCAGCTCCCCGACTAGCGGGAGCACGCGAAAGAACACAGATACGCAGTATTTT.

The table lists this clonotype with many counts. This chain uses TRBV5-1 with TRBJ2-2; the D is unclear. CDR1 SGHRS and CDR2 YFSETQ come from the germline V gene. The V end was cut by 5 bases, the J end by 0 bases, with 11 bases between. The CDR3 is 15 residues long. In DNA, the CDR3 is TGCGCCAGCAGTAGATGGGTTACGAACACCGGGGAGCTGTTTTTT. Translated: CASSRWVTNTGELFF.

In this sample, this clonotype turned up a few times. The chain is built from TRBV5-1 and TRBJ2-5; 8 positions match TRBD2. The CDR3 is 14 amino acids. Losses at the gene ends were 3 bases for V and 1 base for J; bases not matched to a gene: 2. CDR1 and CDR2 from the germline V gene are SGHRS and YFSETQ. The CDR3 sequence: CASSSSGPQETQYF. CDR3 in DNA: TGCGCCAGCAGCTCTAGCGGGCCCCAAGAGACCCAGTACTTC.

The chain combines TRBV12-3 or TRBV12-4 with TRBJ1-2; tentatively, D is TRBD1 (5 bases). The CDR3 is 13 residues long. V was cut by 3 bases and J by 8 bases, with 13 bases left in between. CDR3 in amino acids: CASSLRQTPGYTF. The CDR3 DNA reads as TGTGCCAGCAGTTTGCGACAGACACCGGGCTACACCTTC.

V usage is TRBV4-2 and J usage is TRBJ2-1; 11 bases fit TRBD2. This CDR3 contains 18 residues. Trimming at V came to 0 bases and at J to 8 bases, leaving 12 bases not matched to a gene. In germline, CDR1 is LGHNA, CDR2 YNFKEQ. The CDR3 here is CASSQDGVLAGGGYEQFF. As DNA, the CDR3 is TGTGCCAGCAGCCAAGATGGGGTGCTAGCGGGAGGAGGTTATGAGCAGTTCTTC.

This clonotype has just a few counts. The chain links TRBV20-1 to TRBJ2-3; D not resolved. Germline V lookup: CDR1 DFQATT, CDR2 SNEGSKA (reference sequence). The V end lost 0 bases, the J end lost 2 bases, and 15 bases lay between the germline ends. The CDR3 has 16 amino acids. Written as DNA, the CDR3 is TGCAGTGCTAGAGATTCTGCCCGGGCCTCCACAGATACGCAGTATTTT. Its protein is CSARDSARASTDTQYF.